Detailed here is one T cell receptor beta chain. The sample comes from a study of blood T cell repertoires in COVID-19. Study-level background: Collection of acute and convalescent COVID-19 samples took place in the United States, Italy and Spain.

V was clipped by 4 bases and J by 0 bases, with 11 bases between them. The CDR3 loop spans 15 amino acids. Germline V gene lookup returns CDR1 SGHRS and CDR2 YFSETQ. Original analysis: Counts of nucleated cells, estimated from reference gene primer amplification, were obtained. The method was immunoSEQ multiplex PCR; TCRdb's version includes in-frame clones alone and lacks a portion of them. V and J calls and clone size are those listed in that table; D and trimming were worked out from the DNA. The data show about 170,000 clones, about 88% seen once. Sequenced material: PBMCs or T cells enriched from blood (not recorded which). The receptor's source is a woman younger than 35 who had recovered from COVID-19. This sequence joins TRBV5-1 and TRBJ2-1; D unresolved. Written as DNA, the CDR3 is TGCGCCAGCAGCCTCAACACCGTCTCCTACAATGAGCAGTTCTTC. Amino acid sequence: CASSLNTVSYNEQFF.